The rows below give T cell receptor beta chains drawn from one sample of a study of T cells in Graves' hyperthyroidism and ophthalmopathy. TCRdb re-called the multiplex PCR reads with MiXCR, one entry per CDR3 protein. The table lists approximately 720,000 distinct CDR3 sequences, about 19% of them singletons, with approximately 15% in the top ten. The sequenced sample consisted of blood. The receptors come from a woman in her forties or fifties with Graves' hyperthyroidism that later progressed to Graves' ophthalmopathy. Each CDR3 is given with its conserved first and last residue. The D gene is left open where the match is weak. Expanded clones get a size class; other rows say once, few or many, or leave the size out.

J gene: TRBJ1-6; D gene: NA; CDR3 length: 12; clone size: NA; V gene: TRBV20-1; CDR3 DNA: TGCAGTGCTTGGGACGGCGGTTCACCCCTCCACTTT; CDR3 protein: CSAWDGGSPLHF
J gene: TRBJ1-3; D gene: NA; CDR3 length: 12; clone size: few; V gene: TRBV2; CDR3 DNA: TGTGCCAGCAAATACAGTGGAAACACCATATATTTT; CDR3 protein: CASKYSGNTIYF
J gene: TRBJ1-2; D gene: NA; CDR3 length: 18; clone size: many; V gene: TRBV6-1; CDR3 DNA: TGTGCCAGCAGCCCACGAGGGATTGGACCGACACTCAACTATGGCTACACCTTC; CDR3 protein: CASSPRGIGPTLNYGYTF
J gene: TRBJ1-1; D gene: NA; CDR3 length: 13; clone size: many; V gene: TRBV5-8; CDR3 DNA: TGTGCCAGCAGCTTGTATTTAACGGCTGAAGCTTTCTTT; CDR3 protein: CASSLYLTAEAFF
J gene: TRBJ1-1; D gene: TRBD1; CDR3 length: 13; clone size: NA; V gene: TRBV5-1; CDR3 DNA: TGCGCCGGCAGCCGACAGGGATACACTGAAGCTTTCTTT; CDR3 protein: CAGSRQGYTEAFF
J gene: TRBJ1-5; D gene: NA; CDR3 length: 13; clone size: many; V gene: TRBV3-1; CDR3 DNA: TGTGCCAGCAGCCAAGGTCGGGAGCAGCCCCAGCATTTT; CDR3 protein: CASSQGREQPQHF
J gene: TRBJ1-6; D gene: NA; CDR3 length: 16; clone size: many; V gene: TRBV18; CDR3 DNA: TGTGCCAGCTCACCAACCGGGAGCTCCTATAATTCACCCCTCCACTTT; CDR3 protein: CASSPTGSSYNSPLHF
J gene: TRBJ1-1; D gene: NA; CDR3 length: 14; clone size: many; V gene: TRBV18; CDR3 DNA: TGTGCCAGCTCTCCCGTTGGGGAGGCCACTGAAGCTTTCTTT; CDR3 protein: CASSPVGEATEAFF
J gene: TRBJ1-4; D gene: NA; CDR3 length: 15; clone size: once; V gene: TRBV14; CDR3 DNA: TGTGCCAGCAGCCCGGGGTATTGGCTTGGTGAAAAACTGTTTTTT; CDR3 protein: CASSPGYWLGEKLFF
J gene: TRBJ2-5; D gene: NA; CDR3 length: 15; clone size: many; V gene: TRBV20-1; CDR3 DNA: TGCAGTGCTAGGTCCCGCGGCGGGGGCACAGAGACCCAGTACTTC; CDR3 protein: CSARSRGGGTETQYF
J gene: TRBJ2-5; D gene: NA; CDR3 length: 15; clone size: few; V gene: TRBV4-1; CDR3 DNA: TGCGCCAGCAGCCAATCTGGCACGTCGGGGGAGACCCAGTACTTC; CDR3 protein: CASSQSGTSGETQYF
J gene: TRBJ2-7; D gene: TRBD1; CDR3 length: 13; clone size: many; V gene: TRBV5-1; CDR3 DNA: TGCGCCAGCAGGCAGGACAGGATCTACGAGCAGTACTTC; CDR3 protein: CASRQDRIYEQYF
J gene: TRBJ1-5; D gene: NA; CDR3 length: 16; clone size: once; V gene: TRBV5-1; CDR3 DNA: TGCGCCAGCAGCTTGGGAGAGGGGACCGGCAATCAGCCCCAGCATTTT; CDR3 protein: CASSLGEGTGNQPQHF
J gene: TRBJ2-1; D gene: NA; CDR3 length: 16; clone size: many; V gene: TRBV7-8; CDR3 DNA: TGTGCCAGCAGCCTCGGGTACCCACCCGTCGATGGTGAGCAGTTCTTC; CDR3 protein: CASSLGYPPVDGEQFF
J gene: TRBJ2-5; D gene: NA; CDR3 length: 14; clone size: many; V gene: TRBV20-1; CDR3 DNA: TGCAGTGCTAGCCCCGGGACCCGCCGGGAGACCCAGTACTTC; CDR3 protein: CSASPGTRRETQYF
J gene: TRBJ2-3; D gene: TRBD2; CDR3 length: 15; clone size: many; V gene: TRBV12-3/TRBV12-4; CDR3 DNA: TGTGCCAGCAGTTTCGTTGCGGGGGGGACCGATACGCAGTATTTT; CDR3 protein: CASSFVAGGTDTQYF
J gene: TRBJ2-1; D gene: TRBD2; CDR3 length: 15; clone size: few; V gene: TRBV6-1; CDR3 DNA: TGTGCCAGCAGTTATTCAGGACTAGCCTACAATGAGCAGTTCTTC; CDR3 protein: CASSYSGLAYNEQFF
J gene: TRBJ1-2; D gene: NA; CDR3 length: 15; clone size: NA; V gene: TRBV12-3/TRBV12-4; CDR3 DNA: TGTGCCAGCAGCTCCGGGACCGTCCGTGTGTATGGCTACACCTTC; CDR3 protein: CASSSGTVRVYGYTF
J gene: TRBJ1-2; D gene: NA; CDR3 length: 14; clone size: few; V gene: TRBV19; CDR3 DNA: TGTGCCAGTACCATAACGGCAGGGGACTATGGCTACACCTTC; CDR3 protein: CASTITAGDYGYTF
J gene: TRBJ2-5; D gene: TRBD1; CDR3 length: 17; clone size: once; V gene: TRBV7-3; CDR3 DNA: TGTGCCAGCAGCTTAGGTCTAAGACAGGGGGACCAAGAGACCCAGTACTTC; CDR3 protein: CASSLGLRQGDQETQYF
J gene: TRBJ2-7; D gene: NA; CDR3 length: 14; clone size: few; V gene: TRBV7-6; CDR3 DNA: TGTGCCAGCAGCTCAATAGGGCAGGATTACGAGCAGTACTTC; CDR3 protein: CASSSIGQDYEQYF
J gene: TRBJ2-6; D gene: TRBD2; CDR3 length: 18; clone size: NA; V gene: TRBV6-2/TRBV6-3; CDR3 DNA: TGTGCCAGCAGTTACTCGTTAGCGGGGGGGCTCGGGGCCAACGTCCTGACTTTC; CDR3 protein: CASSYSLAGGLGANVLTF